The 7 T cell receptor beta chains in this list originate from one sample, sequenced in a study of cytomegalovirus exposure and HLA in healthy donors. Produced via immunoSEQ multiplex PCR; TCRdb's table is partial and in-frame only. Here the sample spans tens of thousands of clones, approximately 94% being singletons. The sample taken for sequencing was PBMCs. These receptors all come from a young woman in good health and CMV-seropositive.

The chain combines TRBV5-6 with TRBJ2-3; D is perhaps TRBD1 (5 bases). V was pared by 7 bases and J by 0 bases, with 9 bases between. Germline assignment: CDR1 SGHDT and CDR2 YYEEEE. CDR3 size: 13 residues. The CDR3 spells CASVRQSTDTQYF. The CDR3 nucleotides read TGTGCCAGCGTCCGACAGAGCACAGATACGCAGTATTTT.

This clone has a single count. V gene TRBV28 combines with J gene TRBJ2-3; no firm D call. The length of the CDR3 is 15 residues. The ends were cut back, 6 bases at V and 1 base at J, with 14 bases in the middle. CDR1 and CDR2 from the germline V gene are MDHEN and SYDVKM. CDR3 amino acids: CASSHLSSGTDTQYF. The CDR3 nucleotides read TGTGCCAGCAGCCATCTTAGCTCCGGCACAGATACGCAGTATTTT. Variable domain in full (rest from reference TRBV28 and TRBJ2-3): DVKVTQSSRYLVKRTGEKVFLECVQDMDHENMFWYRQDPGLGLRLIYFSYDVKMKEKGDIPEGYSVSREKKERFSLILESASTNQTSMYLCASSHLSSGTDTQYFGPGTRLTVL.

The chain couples TRBV4-2 to TRBJ2-7; 8 nucleotides agree with TRBD2. This CDR3 spans 15 amino acids. CDR1 is LGHNA and CDR2 is YNFKEQ in the germline V gene. V lost 0 bases and J lost 3; bases outside the gene matches: 4. CDR3 in DNA: TGTGCCAGCAGCCAAGATCGGGGGGGGCTCTACGAGCAGTACTTC. Its protein product is CASSQDRGGLYEQYF.

J is TRBJ2-1 and V is TRBV7-2; perhaps TRBD2 as D (6 bases). The germline V and J ends were trimmed by 3 bases and 9 bases, with 9 bases remaining between them. This CDR3 has 12 residues. Germline CDR1 is SGHTA and CDR2 is FQGNSA. The DNA of the CDR3 is TGTGCCAGCAGCTTTGGGGGGACTGAGCAGTTCTTC. Protein: CASSFGGTEQFF.

The J gene is TRBJ2-7, the V gene TRBV7-8; no clear D gene. Germline CDR1 SGHVS, CDR2 FQNEAQ. V dropped 2 bases and J dropped 6 bases, with 11 bases sitting between them. The CDR3 has 13 residues. The CDR3 coding sequence is TGTGCCAGCAGCTTACCAATAGCTGGCGAGCAGTACTTC. Translated: CASSLPIAGEQYF.

The sample holds one count of this clone. The rearrangement uses TRBV19 and TRBJ2-7, with TRBD1 matching 10 bases. J gave up 3 bases and V 6 bases, and 5 bases lay outside the gene matches. The CDR3 loop spans 14 amino acids. Germline V gives CDR1 LNHDA, CDR2 SQIVND (reference sequence). The DNA for the CDR3 is TGTGCCAGTAGCCAGGGACAGGGGCGCTACGAGCAGTACTTC. Its protein is CASSQGQGRYEQYF.

This clone was detected once. This chain connects TRBV11-3 to TRBJ2-1; 7 bases are a match to TRBD1. This CDR3 has 14 residues. Per germline, CDR1 SGHNT and CDR2 YENEEA. The J segment lost 7 bases and the V segment lost 5 bases, leaving 8 bases of the junction unmatched. CDR3 coding DNA: TGTGCCAGCAGCCGATCTGACAGGGCTAATGAGCAGTTCTTC. Protein sequence: CASSRSDRANEQFF.